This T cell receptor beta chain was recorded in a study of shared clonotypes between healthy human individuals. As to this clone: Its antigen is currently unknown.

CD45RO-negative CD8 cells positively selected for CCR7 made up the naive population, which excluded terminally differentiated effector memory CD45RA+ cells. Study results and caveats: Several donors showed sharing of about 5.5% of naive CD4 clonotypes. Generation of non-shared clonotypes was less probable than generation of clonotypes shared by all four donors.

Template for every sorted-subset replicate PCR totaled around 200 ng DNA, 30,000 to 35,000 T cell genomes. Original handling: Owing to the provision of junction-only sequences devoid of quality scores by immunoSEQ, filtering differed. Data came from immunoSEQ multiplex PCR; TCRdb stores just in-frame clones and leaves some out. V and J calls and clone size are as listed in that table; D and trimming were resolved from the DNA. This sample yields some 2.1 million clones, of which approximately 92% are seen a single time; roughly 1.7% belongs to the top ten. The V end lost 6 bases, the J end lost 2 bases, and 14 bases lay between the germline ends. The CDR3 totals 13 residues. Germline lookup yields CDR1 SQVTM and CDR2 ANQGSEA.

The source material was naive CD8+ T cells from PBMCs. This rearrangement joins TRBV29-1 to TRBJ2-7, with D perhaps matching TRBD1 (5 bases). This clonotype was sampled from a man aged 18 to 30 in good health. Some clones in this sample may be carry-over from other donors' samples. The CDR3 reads CSVRTQGAYEQYF. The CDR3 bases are TGCAGCGTACGGACACAAGGGGCCTACGAGCAGTACTTC.